The 25 T cell receptor beta chains presented below share a single source sample, sequenced in a study of blood T cell repertoires in COVID-19. The assay was immunoSEQ multiplex PCR, and TCRdb's table has in-frame clones only and misses some. The table has hundreds of thousands of clones, around 88% seen once. Input material: PBMCs or T cells enriched from blood (not recorded which). Source of these receptors: a woman aged 40 to 50 with acute COVID-19.

The J gene is TRBJ2-1, the V gene TRBV4-3, with TRBD1 matching 12 bases. The CDR3 runs to 15 residues. V lost 3 bases to trimming and J lost 4 bases; unmatched junction nucleotides: 1. The V gene's germline CDR1 is LGHNA and CDR2 YSLEER. DNA for the CDR3: TGCGCCAGCAGCCAGGGACAGGGGGCTTACAATGAGCAGTTCTTC. It yields the protein CASSQGQGAYNEQFF.

This clone occurred once. The chain carries TRBV14 and TRBJ1-1; D is unclear. This CDR3 has 13 amino acids. Germline loops: CDR1 SGHDN, CDR2 FVKESK. V shed 0 bases and J shed 2 bases, with 4 bases lying between them. CDR3 DNA sequence: TGTGCCAGCAGCCAAGAGCGTAACACTGAAGCTTTCTTT. Translating gives CASSQERNTEAFF.

About this clone itself: Other DNA sequences in the same sample also yield this CDR3. The chain links TRBV27 to TRBJ2-6, with TRBD2 as a possible D gene (5 bases). V shed 1 base and J shed 0 bases, with 7 bases lying between them. From germline, CDR1 is MNHEY and CDR2 SMNVEV (reference sequence). There are 16 residues in the CDR3. The CDR3 loop is CASSLLGSSGANVLTF. The CDR3, as DNA: TGTGCCAGCAGTTTATTGGGGAGCTCTGGGGCCAACGTCCTGACTTTC.

This chain links TRBV29-1 with TRBJ2-3; TRBD2 might be the D (6 bases). The germline V gene encodes CDR1 SQVTM and CDR2 ANQGSEA. Trimming stripped 5 bases from V and 4 bases from J, with 13 bases between. The CDR3 totals 13 residues. The DNA of the CDR3 is TGCAGCGTTCGGCGGGGTAGTGCAGATACGCAGTATTTT. It is translated as CSVRRGSADTQYF.

The CDR3 is CASSPQGFNQPQHF. The CDR3 nucleotides are TGTGCCAGCAGCCCACAGGGTTTCAATCAGCCCCAGCATTTT. The chain uses TRBV7-9 and TRBJ1-5, with TRBD1 as a possible D gene (6 bases). Trimming pared 5 bases from V and 3 bases from J, leaving 11 bases between. Germline V lookup: CDR1 SEHNR, CDR2 FQNEAQ (reference sequence). The CDR3 has 14 residues.

The gene calls are TRBV27 and TRBJ2-2, with D perhaps matching TRBD2 (6 bases). Trimming shortened V by 1 base and J by 5 bases, and 8 bases separated the two germline ends. The length of the CDR3 is 14 residues. Germline V lookup: CDR1 MNHEY, CDR2 SMNVEV (reference sequence). As DNA, the CDR3 is TGTGCCAGCAGTTTATGGGGGGAGACCGGGGAGCTGTTTTTT. This encodes CASSLWGETGELFF.

V is TRBV2 and J is TRBJ2-7, with a possible D match to TRBD2 (6 bases). The CDR3 is 12 residues long. Germline values: CDR1 SNHLY, CDR2 FYNNEI. V was cut by 5 bases and J by 7 bases, with 12 bases left in between. CDR3 in DNA: TGTGCCAGCAGTCGGGGGACTCGTGAGCAGTACTTC. It codes for CASSRGTREQYF.

The CDR3 coding sequence is TGTGCCAGCAGCTTATGGGGGGGCGAGACCCAGTACTTC. Protein: CASSLWGGETQYF. J is TRBJ2-5 and V is TRBV11-3; tentative D call: TRBD2 (7 bases). Germline V gene sequence: CDR1 SGHNT, CDR2 YENEEA. This CDR3 has 13 amino acids. Trimming took 2 bases from V and 5 from J, leaving 9 bases between them.

The chain combines TRBV7-2 with TRBJ1-4; 9 nucleotides line up with TRBD1. The CDR3 is 15 residues long. After removal of 6 bases from V and 7 bases from J, the junction contained 9 bases not matched to a gene. Germline V gene sequence: CDR1 SGHTA, CDR2 FQGNSA. CDR3 protein: CASRQGALNFEKLFF. CDR3 coding DNA: TGTGCCAGCAGACAGGGGGCGTTGAACTTTGAAAAACTGTTTTTT.

The rearrangement links TRBV30 to TRBJ1-1; perhaps TRBD1 as D (6 bases). The germline V and J ends were trimmed by 2 bases and 8 bases, with 15 bases remaining between them. The CDR3 length is 13 residues. Per germline, CDR1 GTSNPN and CDR2 SVGIG (reference sequence). DNA of the CDR3: TGTGCCTGGAGTCGAAACAGGGTTATCGAAGCTTTCTTT. Translation gives CAWSRNRVIEAFF.

The chain couples TRBV10-2 to TRBJ2-2; D is ambiguous. CDR1 and CDR2 (germline): WSHSY, SAAADI. This CDR3 spans 12 amino acids. The V gene lost 3 bases and the J gene lost 8 bases, with 7 bases spanning the gap. This CDR3 is CASSEVYGELFF. The CDR3 region has the DNA TGCGCCAGCAGTGAAGTCTATGGGGAGCTGTTTTTT.

V usage is TRBV10-1 and J usage is TRBJ2-2; tentatively, D is TRBD2 (5 bases). The germline gives CDR1 WNHNN, CDR2 SYGVQD (reference sequence). Trimming left V 0 bases short and J 3 bases short, with 8 bases between. The CDR3 runs 15 residues. DNA of the CDR3: TGCGCCAGCAGTGAGTCCCGGGGAGACACCGGGGAGCTGTTTTTT. Its translation is CASSESRGDTGELFF.

This clone has only a few counts. This chain joins TRBV18 and TRBJ1-3; tentatively, D is TRBD1 (5 bases). V dropped 2 bases and J dropped 4 bases, with 9 bases sitting between them. The CDR3 contains 14 residues. The germline CDR1 and CDR2 sequences are KGHSH and LQKENI. CDR3 DNA: TGTGCCAGCTCACCAGGGGCGCCCGGAAACACCATATATTTT. Translated, it gives CASSPGAPGNTIYF.

This clone was seen only a few times. This chain joins TRBV28 and TRBJ2-1, with D possibly being TRBD2 (5 bases). CDR1 is MDHEN and CDR2 is SYDVKM in the germline V gene. The ends were cut back, 0 bases at V and 3 bases at J, with 9 bases in the middle. The CDR3 runs 15 residues. The CDR3 spells CASSLWEARYNEQFF. CDR3 sequence (DNA): TGTGCCAGCAGTTTATGGGAGGCCCGCTACAATGAGCAGTTCTTC.

The chain couples TRBV7-2 to TRBJ1-2; possible D gene TRBD1, 5 bases. Per germline, CDR1 SGHTA and CDR2 FQGNSA. The V and J ends lost 9 bases and 4 bases respectively, with 24 bases between them. This CDR3 contains 16 residues. DNA for the CDR3: TGTGCCAGTATTCTGCGAGCGGGGGAAGTAGGCTATGGCTACACCTTC. Translated, it gives CASILRAGEVGYGYTF.

This clone was seen more than once but under ten times. CDR3 residues: CASSRNTVGLAGPEQFF. For the CDR3, the DNA is TGTGCCAGCAGCAGAAACACTGTTGGACTAGCGGGACCTGAGCAGTTCTTC. This chain joins TRBV7-9 and TRBJ2-1; 12 bases are a match to TRBD2. V lost 5 bases and J lost 9; bases outside the gene matches: 14. Germline V gives CDR1 SEHNR, CDR2 FQNEAQ (reference sequence). The CDR3 totals 17 residues.

The chain uses TRBV6-5 and TRBJ2-2; 8 nucleotides agree with TRBD2. Germline CDR1 reads MNHEY; CDR2 reads SVGAGI. V dropped 4 bases and J dropped 1; count of bases not matched to a gene: 5. The CDR3 covers 16 residues. This chain's CDR3 is CASSLSLAGNTGELFF. DNA for the CDR3: TGTGCCAGCAGTTTAAGTCTAGCGGGGAACACCGGGGAGCTGTTTTTT.

This clone was detected only once. V and J are TRBV21-1 and TRBJ1-2. TRBV21-1 is classified as a pseudogene. This CDR3 region has 12 residues. The CDR3 reads CASSKEGCGYTF. The CDR3 DNA reads as TGTGCCAGCAGCAAGGAGGGGTGTGGCTACACCTTC.

This chain connects TRBV7-9 to TRBJ2-7, with 8 bases fitting TRBD2. After removal of 11 bases from V and 2 bases from J, the junction contained 8 bases not matched to a gene. The CDR3 loop spans 13 amino acids. Germline values: CDR1 SEHNR, CDR2 FQNEAQ (reference sequence). The CDR3 spells CAGSSGGAYEQYF. DNA of the CDR3: TGTGCCGGATCCTCGGGGGGGGCCTACGAGCAGTACTTC.

The chain has TRBV28 and TRBJ1-1; D not certain. CDR1 is MDHEN and CDR2 is SYDVKM in the germline V gene. Trimming took 6 bases from V and 0 from J, leaving 17 bases between them. CDR3 length equals 16 residues. For the CDR3, the DNA is TGTGCCAGCAGGCGAGACTCCGACTCCTTGAACACTGAAGCTTTCTTT. This encodes CASRRDSDSLNTEAFF.

The rearrangement joins TRBV27 to TRBJ2-1; D possibly corresponds to TRBD2 (6 bases). The CDR3 contains 14 residues. Trimming cost V 4 bases and J 5 bases, with 12 bases left between them. Germline V gives CDR1 MNHEY, CDR2 SMNVEV (reference sequence). CDR3 sequence (DNA): TGTGCCAGCAGTTATTCGACTAGTAACAATGAGCAGTTCTTC. Its protein product is CASSYSTSNNEQFF.

The V and J genes are TRBV18 and TRBJ2-1; tentatively, D is TRBD2 (6 bases). The length of the CDR3 is 15 residues. V was cut by 3 bases and J by 7 bases, with 16 bases left in between. Germline V CDR1 and CDR2: KGHSH, LQKENI. In DNA form, the CDR3 reads TGTGCCAGCTCACCCAAGGAGGGAGATTTGAATGAGCAGTTCTTC. Protein sequence: CASSPKEGDLNEQFF.

The J gene is TRBJ1-2, the V gene TRBV2; D is unresolved. V was shortened by 6 bases and J by 4 bases, with 15 bases between the two germline ends. The CDR3 length is 14 residues. Germline-derived CDR1 and CDR2 are SNHLY and FYNNEI. As DNA, the CDR3 is TGTGCCAGCAGGCAAAGGGAGCGCTTCTATGGCTACACCTTC. Residues: CASRQRERFYGYTF.

V and J are TRBV5-1 and TRBJ2-7; TRBD2 matches at 9 bases. CDR1 and CDR2 (germline): SGHRS, YFSETQ. The CDR3 is made up of 16 amino acids. V was clipped by 0 bases and J by 2 bases; unmatched bases: 6. Here the CDR3 reads CASSLDPTSGTYEQYF. CDR3 nucleotides: TGCGCCAGCAGCTTGGACCCGACTAGCGGCACCTACGAGCAGTACTTC.

The sample holds one count of this clone. J is TRBJ2-1 and V is TRBV5-1; 7 nucleotides match TRBD1. V shed 1 base, J shed 4 bases, and the junction held 8 bases outside the gene matches. The CDR3 spans 16 residues. Per the germline V gene, CDR1 is SGHRS and CDR2 is YFSETQ. CDR3 loop: CASSLSGQVEYNEQFF. The CDR3 DNA reads TGCGCCAGCAGCTTGTCTGGACAGGTGGAATACAATGAGCAGTTCTTC.